This T cell receptor beta chain was profiled in a study of T-cell reconstitution after alpha-beta-depleted transplantation in children. A TCRbeta library incorporating unique molecular identifiers was prepared. TCRdb independently ran MiXCR on the PCR reads; one entry per CDR3 protein. The data hold around 600,000 distinct CDR3 sequences, with roughly 10% observed a single time. Trimming removed 4 bases from V and 1 base from J, with 15 bases in between. CDR1 and CDR2 from the germline V gene are SGHRS and YFSETQ. The CDR3 contains 17 residues. Sequenced material: PBMCs from the stem cell graft donor, taken from the stem cell graft. This clonotype originated in a human donor who donated a stem cell graft to a child with acute myeloid leukemia. The chain employs TRBV5-1 and TRBJ2-6; D might be TRBD2 (5 bases). For the CDR3, the DNA is TGCGCCAGCAGCCTCGGACCGGGATTGTCTGGGGCCAACGTCCTGACTTTC. Amino acids: CASSLGPGLSGANVLTF.